Presented here are 30 T cell receptor beta chains from one specimen sequenced in a study of blood T cells in healthy people across ages. A second PCR, run for about 7 to 11 cycles, used a sample-barcoded 5' primer plus a J-beta primer mix. TCRdb used MiXCR to reprocess the 5' RACE reads, holding one entry per CDR3 protein. The repertoire holds 870,000 or so distinct CDR3 sequences, 25% to 35% seen once, with around 16% in the top ten. Sequences were obtained from blood. These TCRs come from a woman aged 80 or over in good health.

This clonotype was seen more than once but under ten times. The chain carries TRBV27 and TRBJ1-3; 7 nucleotides match TRBD1. Losses at the gene ends were 5 bases for V and 2 bases for J; bases not matched to a gene: 3. The germline V gene has CDR1 MNHEY and CDR2 SMNVEV (reference sequence). The CDR3 is 14 residues long. The CDR3 is CASSPRGPGNTIYF. The CDR3 nucleotides read TGTGCCAGCAGTCCGAGGGGGCCTGGAAACACCATATATTTT.

Regarding this clonotype: A read error may explain this, as a much larger clone is one base away. The chain uses TRBV9 and TRBJ2-1, with 10 positions matching TRBD2. Germline V gene sequence: CDR1 SGDLS, CDR2 YYNGEE. V dropped 3 bases and J dropped 13; count of bases not matched to a gene: 10. The CDR3 is made up of 14 amino acids. CDR3 coding DNA: TGTGCCAGCAGCGAGGGACTAGCGAAAGAGACCCAGTTCTTC. Translation gives CASSEGLAKETQFF.

In the case of this clonotype: A much bigger clone sits one base away, suggesting this may be a read error. The chain employs TRBV7-9 and TRBJ2-6; D is tentatively TRBD1 or TRBD2 (6 bases each). CDR3 length: 15 residues. The V end was cut by 2 bases, the J end by 6 bases, with 11 bases between. CDR1 is SEHNR, CDR2 FQNEAQ, per germline (reference sequence). Here the CDR3 reads CASSLWGAEANVLTF. Written as DNA, the CDR3 is TGTGCCAGCAGCTTATGGGGGGCTGAGGCCAACGTCCTGACTTTC.

Concerning this clonotype: Likely a read error: the CDR3 ends without its conserved phenylalanine or tryptophan. The chain is built from TRBV18 and TRBJ1-5; 8 nucleotides agree with TRBD1. The ends lost 0 bases at V and 2 bases at J; junction bases unmatched: 6. This CDR3 comprises 17 residues. Germline V gene data show CDR1 as KGHSH and CDR2 as LQKENI. The CDR3 DNA follows: TGTGCCAGCTCACCACCGGGCCTGACAGGGGGCAATCAGCCCCAGCATGTT. Translation: CASSPPGLTGGNQPQHV.

In DNA, the CDR3 is TGTGCCAGCAGTTACTCGACTGGACTAGCGGGGCGCGGGGAGACCCAGTACTTC. Its protein product is CASSYSTGLAGRGETQYF. V is TRBV6-5 and J is TRBJ2-5; the match to TRBD2 covers 12 bases. V dropped 0 bases and J dropped 5; count of bases not matched to a gene: 10. This CDR3 contains 18 residues. The germline V gene has CDR1 MNHEY and CDR2 SVGAGI.

Only a few counts were recorded for this clonotype. This CDR3 is CSASWTGGSGGYTF. The CDR3 coding sequence is TGCAGTGCTAGTTGGACAGGGGGTTCTGGAGGCTACACCTTC. The chain carries TRBV20-1 and TRBJ1-2; 10 nucleotides match TRBD1. V was clipped by 3 bases and J by 8 bases; unmatched bases: 9. The CDR3 extends over 14 amino acids. Germline CDR1 reads DFQATT; CDR2 reads SNEGSKA (reference sequence).

The CDR3 DNA reads as TGTGCCAGCAGCATCATCGACACCGGGGAGCTGTTTTTT. Amino acid sequence: CASSIIDTGELFF. The V and J genes are TRBV5-4 and TRBJ2-2; D call uncertain. V lost 4 bases to trimming and J lost 3 bases, with 7 bases between them. Germline CDR1 reads SGHNT; CDR2 reads YYREEE (reference sequence). The CDR3 is 13 residues long.

The chain links TRBV4-1 to TRBJ2-5, with a tentative D call TRBD1 (5 bases). The CDR3 has 16 residues. CDR1 is MGHRA, CDR2 YSYEKL, per germline. Trimming stripped 0 bases from V and 4 bases from J, with 15 bases between. The DNA for the CDR3 is TGCGCCAGCAGCCAAGATCATCAGGCAGGGCGAGAGACCCAGTACTTC. Translation: CASSQDHQAGRETQYF.

This clonotype was seen at least ten times. The rearrangement links TRBV29-1 to TRBJ2-5; D gene ambiguous. V dropped 4 bases and J dropped 1 base, with 4 bases sitting between them. Germline CDR1 SQVTM, CDR2 ANQGSEA. The CDR3 is 11 amino acids. The CDR3 here is CSVGGQETQYF. The CDR3 coding sequence is TGCAGCGTTGGAGGCCAAGAGACCCAGTACTTC.

This clonotype occurred many times. In nucleotides, the CDR3 is TGTGCCAGCAGCTTAGCCGGGACTAGCGGGGGTGGGGAGCAGTTCTTC. Translated: CASSLAGTSGGGEQFF. The rearrangement joins TRBV7-2 to TRBJ2-1; TRBD2 agrees at 14 bases. CDR3 length: 16 amino acids. Germline V gives CDR1 SGHTA, CDR2 FQGNSA. Germline trimming cut 0 bases from V and 10 bases from J; bases unmatched to any gene: 5.

There are many counts of this clonotype. The J gene is TRBJ1-2, the V gene TRBV4-3; 7 positions agree with TRBD1. V lost 3 bases, J lost 7 bases, and 11 bases stayed unmatched. Germline CDR1 LGHNA, CDR2 YSLEER. CDR3 length equals 15 residues. In DNA form, the CDR3 reads TGCGCCAGCAGCCAGACGGCCAACAGGGGCGGTGGCTACACCTTC. Encoded protein: CASSQTANRGGGYTF.

The rearrangement uses TRBV6-6 and TRBJ1-1; weak D call: TRBD1 (5 bases). This CDR3 is 14 amino acids long. The germline gives CDR1 MNHNY, CDR2 SVGAGI (reference sequence). Trimming removed 10 bases from V and 7 bases from J, with 22 bases in between. Here the CDR3 DNA reads TGTGCCACCTACTCGGCAGGGCAGCTAGTTGAAGCTTTCTTT. Translated: CATYSAGQLVEAFF.

The chain employs TRBV6-1 and TRBJ2-3; 7 bases are a match to TRBD1. V shed 7 bases, J shed 0 bases, and the junction held 10 bases outside the gene matches. Looked up from germline, CDR1 is MNHNS and CDR2 is SASEGT. The CDR3 has 16 amino acids. The DNA for the CDR3 is TGTGCCAGCATGACACAGGGGTTTAGAAGCACAGATACGCAGTATTTT. Translating gives CASMTQGFRSTDTQYF.

This clonotype was observed a handful of times. The CDR3 DNA is TGCAGTGCTAGAGATCCGGGGCCCACAGGGGAGCAGTACTTC. As protein: CSARDPGPTGEQYF. The gene calls are TRBV20-1 and TRBJ2-5; 7 nucleotides align to TRBD1. CDR1 and CDR2 (germline): DFQATT, SNEGSKA (reference sequence). The trim removed 0 bases at V and 11 bases at J, leaving 12 bases unmatched. CDR3 length: 14 residues.

The genes are TRBV20-1 and TRBJ2-7; D is uncertain. CDR1 and CDR2 (germline): DFQATT, SNEGSKA (reference sequence). The V end was cut by 3 bases, the J end by 1 base, with 10 bases between. The CDR3 is 13 residues long. The CDR3 coding sequence is TGCAGTGCTAGGATCTCCTCTTCCTACGAGCAGTACTTC. It yields the protein CSARISSSYEQYF.

This clonotype was recorded a few times. This sequence joins TRBV12-3 or TRBV12-4 and TRBJ2-2; unclear D gene. Trimming shortened V by 5 bases and J by 3 bases, and 4 bases separated the two germline ends. The CDR3 extends over 12 amino acids. The CDR3 region is CASSTYTGELFF. In DNA form, the CDR3 reads TGTGCCAGCAGTACATACACCGGGGAGCTGTTTTTT.

This clonotype was detected a few times. The rearrangement joins TRBV12-3 or TRBV12-4 to TRBJ2-3; no clear D gene. The CDR3 extends over 15 amino acids. Trimming pared 3 bases from V and 13 bases from J, leaving 23 bases between. CDR3 coding DNA: TGTGCCAGCAGTTTCGGCAGCCCTAGAGCAGATGTGGAGTATTTT. This translates into CASSFGSPRADVEYF.

This clonotype was found many times. The chain uses TRBV12-3 or TRBV12-4 and TRBJ2-3, with TRBD1 as a possible D gene (6 bases). Trimming removed 3 bases from V and 3 bases from J, with 13 bases in between. The CDR3 is 15 residues long. The CDR3 DNA follows: TGTGCCAGCAGTTTGGGGGCTGTGGGGACAGATACGCAGTATTTT. This gives the protein CASSLGAVGTDTQYF.

The sample holds a few counts of this clonotype. V is TRBV7-9 and J is TRBJ1-6; 10 bases are shared with TRBD1. This CDR3 region has 16 residues. Germline CDR1 SEHNR, CDR2 FQNEAQ (reference sequence). With V trimmed by 5 bases and J by 6 bases, 7 bases remained unmatched. CDR3 sequence (DNA): TGTGCCAGCAGCGTTGTCCGGGACAGGGGTAATTCACCCCTCCACTTT. Translating it yields CASSVVRDRGNSPLHF. Combining the CDR3 with reference TRBV7-9 and TRBJ1-6 gives the whole variable domain DTGVSQNPRHKITKRGQNVTFRCDPISEHNRLYWYRQTLGQGPEFLTYFQNEAQLEKSRLLSDRFSAERPKGSFSTLEIQRTEQGDSAMYLCASSVVRDRGNSPLHFGNGTRLTVT.

At least ten counts were recorded for this clonotype. The chain links TRBV5-6 to TRBJ1-2; 7 bases fit TRBD1. With V trimmed by 2 bases and J by 3 bases, 4 bases remained unmatched. In germline, CDR1 is SGHDT, CDR2 YYEEEE. This CDR3 is 14 amino acids long. The CDR3 spells CASSLTGEDYGYTF. The CDR3 DNA is TGTGCCAGCAGCTTAACAGGGGAGGACTATGGCTACACCTTC. The full variable domain, completed using reference TRBV5-6 and TRBJ1-2, is DAGVTQSPTHLIKTRGQQVTLRCSPKSGHDTVSWYQQALGQGPQFIFQYYEEEERQRGNFPDRFSGHQFPNYSSELNVNALLLGDSALYLCASSLTGEDYGYTFGSGTRLTVV.

The table lists this clonotype with many counts. The rearrangement links TRBV7-2 to TRBJ2-5, with D possibly matching TRBD2 (5 bases). The CDR3 extends over 13 amino acids. The V end lost 5 bases, the J end lost 5 bases, and 12 bases lay between the germline ends. Germline loops: CDR1 SGHTA, CDR2 FQGNSA. The CDR3 region is CASSPWPGETQYF. The DNA for the CDR3 is TGTGCCAGCAGCCCCTGGCCGGGGGAGACCCAGTACTTC.

This clonotype was seen repeatedly, ten times or more. This chain links TRBV6-1 with TRBJ2-7; TRBD2 aligns across 9 bases. With 6 bases clipped from V and 4 bases from J, the junction kept 4 bases outside the gene matches. Germline CDR1 and CDR2: MNHNS and SASEGT. This CDR3 is 13 amino acids long. The DNA for the CDR3 is TGTGCCAGCAGCCGGACTAGCGTTTACGAGCAGTACTTC. Protein product: CASSRTSVYEQYF.

This clonotype was seen ten or more times. This chain links TRBV20-1 with TRBJ1-2; D uncertain. The CDR3 extends over 12 amino acids. Looked up from germline, CDR1 is DFQATT and CDR2 is SNEGSKA (reference sequence). V was clipped by 3 bases and J by 2 bases, with 7 bases between them. CDR3 region: CSARDSNYGYTF. The DNA of the CDR3 is TGCAGTGCTAGGGACTCCAACTATGGCTACACCTTC.

With regard to this clonotype: This may arise from a read error, as a much more abundant clone is one base away. This chain uses TRBV9 with TRBJ2-3, with D hard to call. The CDR3 contains 16 residues. Germline loops: CDR1 SGDLS, CDR2 YYNGEE. CDR3 bases: TGTGCCAGCAACGTAGTTGGGGAACGAGGAACAGATACGCAGTATTTT. Protein product: CASNVVGERGTDTQYF. Filled out from reference TRBV9 and TRBJ2-3, the complete variable domain reads DSGVTQTPKHLITATGQRVTLRCSPRSGDLSVYWYQQSLDQGLQFLIQYYNGEERAKGNILERFSAQQFPDLHSELNLSSLELGDSALYFCASNVVGERGTDTQYFGPGTRLTVL.

This clonotype showed up many times. The V call is TRBV28, the J call TRBJ2-5; the match to TRBD1 covers 7 bases. The CDR3 length is 16 residues. Germline CDR1 reads MDHEN; CDR2 reads SYDVKM. The ends lost 5 bases at V and 5 bases at J; junction bases unmatched: 14. The DNA of the CDR3 is TGTGCCAGCAGTCCCTCGGGACAGTTTTTCTCGGAGACCCAGTACTTC. It specifies CASSPSGQFFSETQYF.

Comments on this clonotype: A read error is possible here, since a much larger clone lies one base away. The chain joins TRBV7-2 to TRBJ2-1, with TRBD1 identical over 7 bases. The closer fit of TRBJ2-7 to the DNA end suggests the J call may be wrong. This CDR3 comprises 15 residues. The germline V gene has CDR1 SGHTA and CDR2 FQGNSA. CDR3 protein: CASSQTGSSYNEQYF. CDR3 coding DNA: TGTGCCAGCAGCCAGACAGGGAGCTCCTACAATGAGCAGTACTTC.

This clonotype was seen ten or more times. This chain uses TRBV7-8 with TRBJ2-6; D is unresolved. CDR1 is SGHVS, CDR2 FQNEAQ, per germline. CDR3 size: 18 residues. V dropped 2 bases and J dropped 0 bases, with 14 bases sitting between them. This CDR3 is CASSLSGLPGSGANVLTF. CDR3 coding DNA: TGTGCCAGCAGCTTATCTGGGTTACCCGGCTCTGGGGCCAACGTCCTGACTTTC.

This clonotype was found a few times. This chain connects TRBV7-2 to TRBJ2-1; TRBD2 matches 8 bases. V shed 5 bases and J 5 bases; nucleotides not matched to a gene: 8. Germline assignment: CDR1 SGHTA and CDR2 FQGNSA. This CDR3 region has 15 residues. As DNA, the CDR3 is TGTGCCAGCAGCCTGGGACTAGTGGGGGACAATGAGCAGTTCTTC. It is translated as CASSLGLVGDNEQFF.

As to this clonotype: A much larger clone is a single base away; this may be a read error. The chain links TRBV12-3 or TRBV12-4 to TRBJ2-5; D is uncertain. The CDR3 spans 12 residues. The DNA of the CDR3 is TGTGCCAGCAGTGTGTACCAAGGGACCCAGTACTTC. Protein product: CASSVYQGTQYF.

Note on this clonotype: One junction end does not reproduce the germline sequence, and a read error may be involved. This chain joins TRBV18 and TRBJ1-6; TRBD1 matches 8 bases. The CDR3 loop spans 18 amino acids. The germline V gene has CDR1 KGHSH and CDR2 LQKENI. CDR3 protein: CANSPTGDMSSYNSPLHF. The CDR3 coding sequence is TGTGCCAACTCACCGACAGGGGACATGAGCTCCTATAATTCACCCCTCCACTTT.